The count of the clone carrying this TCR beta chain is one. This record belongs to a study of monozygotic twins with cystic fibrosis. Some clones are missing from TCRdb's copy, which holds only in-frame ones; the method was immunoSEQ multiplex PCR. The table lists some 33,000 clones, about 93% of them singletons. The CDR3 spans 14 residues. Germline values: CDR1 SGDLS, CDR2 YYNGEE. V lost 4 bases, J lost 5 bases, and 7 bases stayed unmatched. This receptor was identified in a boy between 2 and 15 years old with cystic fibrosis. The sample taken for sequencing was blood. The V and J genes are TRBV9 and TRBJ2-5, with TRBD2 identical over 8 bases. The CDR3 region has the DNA TGTGCCAGCAGCCCGCTTAGCGGGGCGGAGACCCAGTACTTC. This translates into CASSPLSGAETQYF.